These 25 T cell receptor beta chains came from one sample sequenced in a study of shared clonotypes between healthy human individuals (dated by TCRdb to 2018 to 2021). Library generation was performed with the immunoSEQ multiplex PCR assay. The table was pulled from immuneACCESS by TCRdb, which kept in-frame rearrangements only. Such tables lose some clones; where checked, under half of the loss comes from unresolved V genes, and the rest has no known cause. This sample holds 2 million to 2.5 million clones; roughly 92% were observed only once. The top ten constitute approximately 0.39% of the sample. The sequencing sample was made of naive CD4+ T cells from PBMCs. The sample's cell subset or site label, in plain terms: CD45RA+ positively selected. The receptors stem from a man aged 18 to 29 in good health. Some clones in this sample may be carry-over from other donors' samples.

CDR3 protein: CASRQESFKGFYEQYF. In DNA, the CDR3 is TGTGCCAGCAGACAGGAGAGTTTCAAGGGATTCTACGAGCAGTACTTC. This chain connects TRBV6-6 to TRBJ2-7; a possible D gene is TRBD1 (5 bases). V was trimmed by 6 bases and J by 3 bases, leaving 21 bases between them. Germline assignment: CDR1 MNHNY and CDR2 SVGAGI (reference sequence). This CDR3 has 16 amino acids.

The V and J genes are TRBV6-5 and TRBJ2-2, with D perhaps TRBD1 or TRBD2 (6 bases each). The CDR3 spans 15 residues. From germline, CDR1 is MNHEY and CDR2 SVGAGI. V shed 6 bases and J shed 4 bases, with 15 bases lying between them. CDR3 nucleotide sequence: TGTGCCAGCAGGAGGAGGGGGGCTATCACCGGGGAGCTGTTTTTT. It encodes CASRRRGAITGELFF.

The rearrangement uses TRBV7-2 and TRBJ2-4; D gene ambiguous. This CDR3 spans 15 amino acids. Germline V lookup: CDR1 SGHTA, CDR2 FQGNSA. V was pared by 4 bases and J by 0 bases, with 10 bases between. For the CDR3, the DNA is TGTGCCAGCAGCTCATCCGGTGTAGCCAAAAACATTCAGTACTTC. This translates into CASSSSGVAKNIQYF.

V and J are TRBV7-6 and TRBJ2-1; D is perhaps TRBD1 (6 bases). From germline, CDR1 is SGHVS and CDR2 FNYEAQ. The CDR3 runs 14 residues. V lost 1 base to trimming and J lost 6 bases, with 10 bases between them. CDR3 DNA sequence: TGTGCCAGCAGCTTAGATACAGGGTCCAATGAGCAGTTCTTC. It translates to CASSLDTGSNEQFF.

The chain has TRBV7-2 and TRBJ1-1; D may be TRBD1 (5 bases). V was pared by 2 bases and J by 1 base, with 17 bases between. The CDR3 length is 17 residues. Germline lookup yields CDR1 SGHTA and CDR2 FQGNSA. CDR3 sequence reads: CASSLWGGGLGNTEAFF. CDR3 DNA: TGTGCCAGCAGCTTATGGGGCGGGGGTTTAGGGAACACTGAAGCTTTCTTT. The full variable domain, with the rest looked up from reference TRBV7-2 and TRBJ1-1, is GAGVSQSPSNKVTEKGKDVELRCDPISGHTALYWYRQSLGQGLEFLIYFQGNSAPDKSGLPSDRFSAERTGGSVSTLTIQRTQQEDSAVYLCASSLWGGGLGNTEAFFGQGTRLTVV.

As for this clone: The same CDR3 can be traced to other DNA sequences in this sample. The chain combines TRBV30 with TRBJ2-5; no firm D call. This CDR3 comprises 11 residues. With 0 bases removed from V and 5 bases from J, the gap between germline ends came to 4 bases. CDR1 is GTSNPN, CDR2 SVGIG, per germline (reference sequence). CDR3 in amino acids: CAWSVSETQYF. DNA for the CDR3: TGTGCCTGGAGTGTTTCGGAGACCCAGTACTTC.

The chain links TRBV4-1 to TRBJ1-2; no definite D call. Deletions cut 0 bases from V and 0 bases from J, with 17 bases between. CDR1 is MGHRA, CDR2 YSYEKL, per germline. This CDR3 is built from 18 residues. CDR3 bases: TGCGCCAGCAGCCAAGATAGGTTCGGGCAGGACTCTAACTATGGCTACACCTTC. Residues: CASSQDRFGQDSNYGYTF.

This chain connects TRBV12-5 to TRBJ1-3; D is perhaps TRBD1 (6 bases). Germline CDR1 and CDR2: LGHNT and FRNRAP. The CDR3 runs 18 residues. Trimming took off 3 bases at V and 2 bases at J, with 20 bases between the two ends. The CDR3 reads CASGFPRQTKGAGNTIYF. The CDR3 nucleotides read TGTGCTAGTGGTTTCCCCAGACAGACTAAGGGGGCTGGAAACACCATATATTTT.

The V and J genes are TRBV28 and TRBJ1-5, with D unclear. This CDR3 is built from 16 residues. V dropped 8 bases and J dropped 0 bases, with 17 bases sitting between them. Germline V gene sequence: CDR1 MDHEN, CDR2 SYDVKM. The CDR3 sequence is CASLGSPGYSNQPQHF. DNA for the CDR3: TGTGCCAGCCTAGGATCACCCGGATATAGCAATCAGCCCCAGCATTTT. The whole variable domain, remainder taken from reference TRBV28 and TRBJ1-5, is DVKVTQSSRYLVKRTGEKVFLECVQDMDHENMFWYRQDPGLGLRLIYFSYDVKMKEKGDIPEGYSVSREKKERFSLILESASTNQTSMYLCASLGSPGYSNQPQHFGDGTRLSIL.

V and J are TRBV7-8 and TRBJ1-1; maybe TRBD1 (5 bases). The CDR3 totals 15 residues. V was trimmed by 4 bases and J by 0 bases, leaving 12 bases between them. Germline CDR1 and CDR2: SGHVS and FQNEAQ. The CDR3 sequence: CASSSSSGVNTEAFF. The DNA of the CDR3 is TGTGCCAGCAGCTCCAGTTCGGGGGTGAACACTGAAGCTTTCTTT.

The chain has TRBV30 and TRBJ1-6, with D maybe TRBD1 (6 bases). V lost 5 bases to trimming and J lost 1 base, with 15 bases between them. CDR3 length: 16 amino acids. Germline lookup yields CDR1 GTSNPN and CDR2 SVGIG (reference sequence). The CDR3 nucleotides read TGTGCCTGGGACGGACAGCAGTTGTCCTATAATTCACCCCTCCACTTT. Amino acid sequence: CAWDGQQLSYNSPLHF.

The chain is built from TRBV2 and TRBJ1-5; D gene ambiguous. Germline CDR1 SNHLY, CDR2 FYNNEI. The CDR3 covers 15 residues. V lost 1 base to trimming and J lost 0 bases, with 7 bases between them. In DNA form, the CDR3 reads TGTGCCAGCAGTGAAGAAGGCAATAGCAATCAGCCCCAGCATTTT. It translates to CASSEEGNSNQPQHF.

In its sample, this clone was seen once. The V gene is TRBV11-2, the J gene TRBJ2-1, with 9 nucleotides matching TRBD2. In germline, CDR1 is SGHAT, CDR2 FQNNGV. The CDR3 is made up of 15 amino acids. With 4 bases clipped from V and 10 bases from J, the junction kept 11 bases outside the gene matches. CDR3 region: CASSSGAGGPSEQFF. Here the CDR3 DNA reads TGTGCCAGCAGCTCAGGGGCGGGAGGGCCTTCGGAGCAGTTCTTC.

Only one count was recorded for this clone. The genes are TRBV28 and TRBJ2-3, with D possibly matching TRBD2 (6 bases). V lost 6 bases, J lost 8 bases, and 9 bases lay in between. CDR1 MDHEN and CDR2 SYDVKM come from the germline V gene. The CDR3 has 11 residues. The chain's CDR3 is CASSPEGTQYF. CDR3 coding DNA: TGTGCCAGCAGCCCGGAGGGTACGCAGTATTTT.

The chain employs TRBV7-3 and TRBJ2-1; 10 nucleotides align to TRBD2. The V segment lost 2 bases and the J segment 8 bases; nucleotides outside the gene matches: 6. Germline lookup yields CDR1 SGHTA and CDR2 FQGTGA. CDR3 size: 15 residues. CDR3 in amino acids: CASSLLAGVVDEQFF. In nucleotides, the CDR3 is TGTGCCAGCAGCTTACTAGCGGGAGTTGTCGATGAGCAGTTCTTC.

The chain is built from TRBV6-6 and TRBJ2-2; D possibly matches TRBD1 or TRBD2 (5 bases each). The CDR3 runs 16 residues. Germline-derived CDR1 and CDR2 are MNHNY and SVGAGI (reference sequence). The V and J ends lost 7 bases and 5 bases respectively, with 20 bases between them. The CDR3 bases are TGTGCCAGCACTCGGGGCCTCACCGGAACTACCGGGGAGCTGTTTTTT. Encoded protein: CASTRGLTGTTGELFF.

The gene calls are TRBV28 and TRBJ2-3; D is unclear. From germline, CDR1 is MDHEN and CDR2 SYDVKM. Trimming pared 4 bases from V and 0 bases from J, leaving 20 bases between. The CDR3 runs 18 residues. The CDR3 DNA sequence: TGTGCCAGCAGTTCCCTCGATAGTTCAGAATTTAGCACAGATACGCAGTATTTT. Translated, it gives CASSSLDSSEFSTDTQYF.

The chain combines TRBV2 with TRBJ1-1; TRBD1 might be the D (5 bases). The CDR3 length is 14 residues. The V and J ends lost 5 bases and 4 bases respectively, with 14 bases between them. From germline, CDR1 is SNHLY and CDR2 FYNNEI. The CDR3 sequence is CASSSSGGGTEAFF. Written as DNA, the CDR3 is TGTGCCAGCAGTTCCTCGGGGGGGGGCACTGAAGCTTTCTTT.

This chain links TRBV5-6 with TRBJ2-6; weak D call: TRBD2 (6 bases). The V gene's germline CDR1 is SGHDT and CDR2 YYEEEE. The CDR3 loop spans 16 amino acids. Trimming took off 4 bases at V and 3 bases at J, with 14 bases between the two ends. CDR3 in DNA: TGTGCCAGCAGCCCGGCGGGACCCCTTGGGGCCAACGTCCTGACTTTC. It yields the protein CASSPAGPLGANVLTF.

This clone occurred once. The junction and the germline gene differ at one end; a read error may be behind it. V is TRBV5-1 and J is TRBJ2-3; D is unresolved. From germline, CDR1 is SGHRS and CDR2 YFSETQ. The CDR3 extends over 12 amino acids. In DNA, the CDR3 is TGCGCCAGCAGCTTGGTCGGCCACTTGCCCCTTTTT. As protein: CASSLVGHLPLF.

V gene TRBV11-2 combines with J gene TRBJ2-1; no clear D. There are 15 residues in the CDR3. The V end lost 3 bases, the J end lost 0 bases, and 9 bases lay between the germline ends. Germline CDR1 and CDR2: SGHAT and FQNNGV. The CDR3 sequence: CASSLSPLSYNEQFF. The DNA of the CDR3 is TGTGCCAGCAGCTTGAGCCCTCTCTCCTACAATGAGCAGTTCTTC.

As regards this clone: This specimen includes other DNA sequences encoding the same CDR3. The rearrangement joins TRBV9 to TRBJ2-1; 9 bases match TRBD2. The germline CDR1 and CDR2 sequences are SGDLS and YYNGEE. The CDR3 spans 15 residues. V lost 3 bases to trimming and J lost 1 base; unmatched junction nucleotides: 2. In DNA form, the CDR3 reads TGTGCCAGCAGCGCGACTAGCGGATCCTACAATGAGCAGTTCTTC. Translation gives CASSATSGSYNEQFF.

V gene TRBV6-1 combines with J gene TRBJ2-7; 10 bases line up with TRBD1. After removal of 7 bases from V and 7 bases from J, the junction contained 10 bases not matched to a gene. The CDR3 contains 14 residues. Germline-derived CDR1 and CDR2 are MNHNS and SASEGT. The CDR3 DNA sequence: TGTGCCAGCATGAGGACAGGGGGAGCGGCGGAGCAGTACTTC. Protein: CASMRTGGAAEQYF.

This chain connects TRBV7-2 to TRBJ2-7; D unresolved. The germline V gene encodes CDR1 SGHTA and CDR2 FQGNSA. Trimming took 4 bases from V and 6 from J, leaving 16 bases between them. The CDR3 runs to 14 residues. DNA of the CDR3: TGTGCCAGCAGCTCTTTTCCTTCTCCCGGCGAGCAGTACTTC. Translated: CASSSFPSPGEQYF.

This chain joins TRBV7-6 and TRBJ2-7; D might be TRBD1 or TRBD2, each matching 6 bases. Germline lookup yields CDR1 SGHVS and CDR2 FNYEAQ. Trimming removed 5 bases from V and 2 bases from J, with 13 bases in between. The CDR3 sequence is 14 residues long. CDR3 amino acids: CASSPRDKPYEQYF. CDR3 nucleotides: TGTGCCAGCAGCCCGCGGGACAAACCCTACGAGCAGTACTTC.